The 5 T cell receptor beta chains reported below all come from one sample, sequenced in a study of human CD8 memory T cell subsets. It was UMI-labeled 5' RACE by which the TCR beta libraries were made. TCRdb re-called the 5' RACE reads and gives one entry per CDR3 protein, without DNA. Its table lists roughly 4,000 distinct CDR3 sequences. The sequenced material came from CD8+ T cells from PBMCs. Receptors were obtained from a human donor in good health.

Measured by frequency, this clonotype is medium-sized. This sequence joins TRBV6-1 and TRBJ1-1; the TRBD1 assignment by TCRdb is unverifiable without DNA. The CDR3 totals 16 residues. Germline V gives CDR1 MNHNS, CDR2 SASEGT. CDR3 loop: CASSEWGGASNTEAFF.

The rearrangement uses TRBV21-1 and TRBJ2-7. TRBV21-1 is shown as a pseudogene. CDR3 length: 13 amino acids. The CDR3 spells CARQDRSYYEQYF.

The rearrangement links TRBV24-1 to TRBJ2-2; TCRdb returns TRBD1, unconfirmable since there is no DNA. Germline V gene data show CDR1 as KGHDR and CDR2 as SFDVKD. CDR3 size: 12 residues. CDR3 residues: CATRGPTGELFF.

The chain uses TRBV7-9 and TRBJ2-7; absent DNA, TCRdb's TRBD1 call cannot be checked. CDR3 length: 14 residues. Germline V gives CDR1 SEHNR, CDR2 FQNEAQ (reference sequence). The CDR3 sequence: CASSFRDRGYEQYF.

V usage is TRBV28 and J usage is TRBJ2-7; TCRdb lists TRBD1, though no DNA is available to test this call. Germline V gives CDR1 MDHEN, CDR2 SYDVKM. This CDR3 is 14 amino acids long. This CDR3 is CASRSQTVTYEQYF.